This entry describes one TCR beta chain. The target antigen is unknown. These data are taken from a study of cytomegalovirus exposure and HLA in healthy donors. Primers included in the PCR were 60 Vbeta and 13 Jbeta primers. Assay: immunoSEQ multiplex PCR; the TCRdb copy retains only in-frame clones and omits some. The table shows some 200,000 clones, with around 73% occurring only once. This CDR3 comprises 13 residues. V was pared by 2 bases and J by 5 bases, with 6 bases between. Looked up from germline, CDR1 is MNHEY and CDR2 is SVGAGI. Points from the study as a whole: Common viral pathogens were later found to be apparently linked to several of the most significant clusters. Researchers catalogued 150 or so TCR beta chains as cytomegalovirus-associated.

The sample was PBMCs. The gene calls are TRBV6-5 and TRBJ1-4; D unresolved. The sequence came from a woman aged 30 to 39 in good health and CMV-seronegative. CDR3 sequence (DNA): TGTGCCAGCAGTTACGAGTCCAATGAAAAACTGTTTTTT. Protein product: CASSYESNEKLFF.